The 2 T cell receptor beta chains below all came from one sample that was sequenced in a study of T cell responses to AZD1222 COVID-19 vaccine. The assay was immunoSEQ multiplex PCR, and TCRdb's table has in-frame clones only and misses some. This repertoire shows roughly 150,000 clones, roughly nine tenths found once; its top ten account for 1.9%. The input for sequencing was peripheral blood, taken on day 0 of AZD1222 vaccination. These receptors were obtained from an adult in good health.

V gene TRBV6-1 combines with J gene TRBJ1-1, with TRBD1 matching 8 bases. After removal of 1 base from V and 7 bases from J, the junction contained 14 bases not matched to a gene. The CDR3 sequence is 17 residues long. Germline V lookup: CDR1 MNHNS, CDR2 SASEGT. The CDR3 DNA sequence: TGTGCCAGCAGTGAAGTTTTTGGGGGGCAGGGGGCGCTTGAAGCTTTCTTT. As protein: CASSEVFGGQGALEAFF.

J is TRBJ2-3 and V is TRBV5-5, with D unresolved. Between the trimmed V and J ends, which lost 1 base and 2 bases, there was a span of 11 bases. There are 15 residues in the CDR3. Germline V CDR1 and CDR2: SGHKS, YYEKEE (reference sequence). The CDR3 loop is CASSLLQRHTDTQYF. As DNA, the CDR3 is TGTGCCAGCAGCTTGCTTCAGAGACACACAGATACGCAGTATTTT. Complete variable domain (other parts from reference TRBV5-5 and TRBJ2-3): DAGVTQSPTHLIKTRGQQVTLRCSPISGHKSVSWYQQVLGQGPQFIFQYYEKEERGRGNFPDRFSARQFPNYSSELNVNALLLGDSALYLCASSLLQRHTDTQYFGPGTRLTVL.